These T cell receptor beta chains were read from a single sample in a study of blood T cell repertoires in COVID-19. The table came from immunoSEQ multiplex PCR; TCRdb's copy has only in-frame clones and leaves some out. The sample carries about 80,000 clones, approximately 78% recorded once. Sample: peripheral blood. These receptors came from a human donor in a cohort sampled during active COVID-19. CDR3s leave out the opening cysteine and the closing phenylalanine or tryptophan. Size tells how often a clone was seen (once, few, many) or the class of an expanded clone, and some rows leave it out.

v_call	j_call	clone_size	cdr3_aa
TRBV29-1	TRBJ1-1	-	SVDPRDRGRDTEAF
TRBV27	TRBJ2-2	-	ASSFSYSGELF
TRBV27	TRBJ2-2	-	ASSLPWTGDGPGELF
TRBV6-5	TRBJ1-2	-	ASRTGDIDYGYT
TRBV9	TRBJ2-1	-	ASSPGTSGESEQF
TRBV28	TRBJ1-2	-	ASSRLDSGNYGYT
TRBV5-1	TRBJ2-3	-	ASSLTGQADTQY
TRBV7-2	TRBJ1-2	-	AKTGLDSNYGYT
TRBV21-1	TRBJ2-3	-	ASSLRYSGTGPTDTQY
TRBV15	TRBJ2-2	-	ATSRRRGETNTGELF
TRBV9	TRBJ2-1	-	ASSVAPAGGHEQF
TRBV5-1	TRBJ2-3	-	ASSFQQGTDTQY
TRBV6-5	TRBJ2-7	-	AGSRQGAGSYEQY
TRBV9	TRBJ2-3	many	ASSVGGGYTDTQY
TRBV4-2	TRBJ1-2	-	ASSQDLGTERGNYGYT
TRBV28	TRBJ2-5	-	ASSRAGAQGETQY
TRBV12-3/TRBV12-4	TRBJ1-1	-	ASSLGQRAF
TRBV4-1	TRBJ1-5	-	ASSQGLEYSNQPQH
TRBV20-1	TRBJ2-7	-	SARGGRTQY
TRBV7-9	TRBJ2-5	-	ASSLGRQGLETQY
TRBV4-1	TRBJ1-3	-	ASSQVDQPGAGNTIY
TRBV29-1	TRBJ1-2	-	SAFQVNYGYT
TRBV4-2	TRBJ2-3	-	ASSPLGTSGGPSTDTQY
TRBV6-5	TRBJ2-1	-	ASTVDPRSYNEQF
TRBV30	TRBJ1-5	-	AWSRGPNQPQH
TRBV6-5	TRBJ1-3	-	ASGSPRYSGNTIY
TRBV7-2	TRBJ2-7	once	ASSFMGQNYEQY
TRBV24-1	TRBJ2-1	-	ATSDPRDRGRNEQF
TRBV5-1	TRBJ2-3	-	ASLGTVGTDTQY
TRBV10-3	TRBJ2-1	-	AISKNLAGGTLYNEQF
TRBV4-1	TRBJ2-5	-	ASSQERAGGPQETQY
TRBV7-3	TRBJ1-2	-	ASSLRADTNYGYT
TRBV2	TRBJ2-1	-	ASRLAGDYNEQF
TRBV11-2	TRBJ1-2	-	ASSSEVGALRANYGYT
TRBV29-1	TRBJ1-1	-	SGGTGGTEAF
TRBV30	TRBJ2-1	-	AWSAWGTNEQF
TRBV11-3	TRBJ2-7	few	ASRNPRRQYEQY
TRBV25-1	TRBJ1-2	once	ASSEGGLANYGYT
TRBV30	TRBJ1-6	-	AWSRDRGNSPLH
TRBV6-5	TRBJ1-5	-	ASSYSDRANQPQH
TRBV7-2	TRBJ1-1	-	ASSLVGQGVSEAF
TRBV12-5	TRBJ1-1	-	ASGYGGHTEAF
TRBV4-1	TRBJ2-2	many	ASSEGGFANTGELF
TRBV12-5	TRBJ1-1	-	ASGLNSVAS
TRBV28	TRBJ2-2	-	AAGFAGELF
TRBV2	TRBJ1-1	-	ASRIGQGLGEAF
TRBV27	TRBJ2-6	-	ASSSAGANVLT
TRBV19	TRBJ1-3	-	ASSPEDSFQLSGNTIY
TRBV7-9	TRBJ2-2	few	ASSLWETGELF
TRBV28	TRBJ2-7	-	ASSQVSGGPSYEQY
TRBV27	TRBJ2-7	-	ARRTYEQY
TRBV4-2	TRBJ2-7	-	ASSTSGNSYEQY
TRBV24-1	TRBJ1-2	few	ATSASGQGARNYGYT
TRBV6-6	TRBJ2-5	few	ASSNDRAGPQETQY
TRBV18	TRBJ2-7	few	ASSPPMGQGVD
TRBV28	TRBJ2-2	-	ASSSSGLNTGELF
TRBV13	TRBJ2-5	-	ASSLGSGGAVSETQY